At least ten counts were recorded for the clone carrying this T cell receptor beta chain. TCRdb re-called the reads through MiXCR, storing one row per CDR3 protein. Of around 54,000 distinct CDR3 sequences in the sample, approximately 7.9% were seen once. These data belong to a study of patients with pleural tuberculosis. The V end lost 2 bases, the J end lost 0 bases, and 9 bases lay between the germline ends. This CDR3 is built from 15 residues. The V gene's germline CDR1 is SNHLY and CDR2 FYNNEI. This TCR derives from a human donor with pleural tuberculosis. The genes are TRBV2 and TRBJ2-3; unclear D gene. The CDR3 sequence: CASSEQKRSTDTQYF. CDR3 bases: TGTGCCAGCAGTGAACAGAAGAGGAGCACAGATACGCAGTATTTT.